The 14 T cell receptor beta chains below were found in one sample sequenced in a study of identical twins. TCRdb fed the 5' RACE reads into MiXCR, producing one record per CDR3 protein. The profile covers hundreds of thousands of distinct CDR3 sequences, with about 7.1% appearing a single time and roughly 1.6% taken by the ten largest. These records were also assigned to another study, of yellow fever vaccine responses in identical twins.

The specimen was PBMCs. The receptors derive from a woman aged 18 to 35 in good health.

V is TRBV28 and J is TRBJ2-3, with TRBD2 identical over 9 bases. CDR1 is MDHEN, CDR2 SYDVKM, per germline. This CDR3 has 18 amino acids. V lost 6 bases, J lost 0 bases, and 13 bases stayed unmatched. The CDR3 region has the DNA TGTGCCAGCAGCCCCTTTCTACTAGCGGGTGCTAGCACAGATACGCAGTATTTT. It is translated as CASSPFLLAGASTDTQYF.

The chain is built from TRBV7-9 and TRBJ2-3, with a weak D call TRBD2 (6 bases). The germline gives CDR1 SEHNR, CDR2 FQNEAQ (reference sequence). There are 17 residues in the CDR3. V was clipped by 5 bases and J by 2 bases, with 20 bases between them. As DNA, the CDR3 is TGTGCCAGCAGCCCCCTTTTCCTGGGGGACTCCACAGATACGCAGTATTTT. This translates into CASSPLFLGDSTDTQYF.

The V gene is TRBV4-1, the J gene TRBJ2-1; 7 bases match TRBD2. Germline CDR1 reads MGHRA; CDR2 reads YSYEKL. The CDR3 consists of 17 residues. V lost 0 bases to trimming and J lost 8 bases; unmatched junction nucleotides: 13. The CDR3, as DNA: TGCGCCAGCAGCCAAGACTACCTACGGGAGGTTATCGATGAGCAGTTCTTC. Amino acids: CASSQDYLREVIDEQFF.

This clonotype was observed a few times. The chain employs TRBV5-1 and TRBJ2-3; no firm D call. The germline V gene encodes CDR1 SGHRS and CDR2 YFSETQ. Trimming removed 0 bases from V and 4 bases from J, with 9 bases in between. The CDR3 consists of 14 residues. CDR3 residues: CASSLVLEADTQYF. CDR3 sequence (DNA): TGCGCCAGCAGCTTGGTTCTAGAGGCAGATACGCAGTATTTT. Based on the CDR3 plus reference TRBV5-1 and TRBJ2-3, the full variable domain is KAGVTQTPRYLIKTRGQQVTLSCSPISGHRSVSWYQQTPGQGLQFLFEYFSETQRNKGNFPGRFSGRQFSNSRSEMNVSTLELGDSALYLCASSLVLEADTQYFGPGTRLTVL.

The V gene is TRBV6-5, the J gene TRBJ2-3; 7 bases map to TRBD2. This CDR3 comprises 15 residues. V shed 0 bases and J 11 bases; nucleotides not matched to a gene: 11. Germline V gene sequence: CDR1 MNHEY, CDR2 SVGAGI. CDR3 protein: CASSYSLSGGEGQYF. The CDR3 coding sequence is TGTGCCAGCAGTTACTCCCTATCGGGTGGGGAGGGGCAGTATTTT.

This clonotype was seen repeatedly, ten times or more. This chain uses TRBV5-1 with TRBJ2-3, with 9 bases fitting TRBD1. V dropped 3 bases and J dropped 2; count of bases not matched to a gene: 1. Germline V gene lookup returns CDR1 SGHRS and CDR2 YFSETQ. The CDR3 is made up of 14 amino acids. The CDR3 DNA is TGCGCCAGCAGCTGGGACAGGGCCACAGATACGCAGTATTTT. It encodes CASSWDRATDTQYF.

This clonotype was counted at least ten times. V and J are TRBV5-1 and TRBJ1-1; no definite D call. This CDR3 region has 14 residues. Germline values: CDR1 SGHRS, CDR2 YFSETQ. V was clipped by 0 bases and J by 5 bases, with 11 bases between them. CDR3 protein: CASSLVSRGTEAFF. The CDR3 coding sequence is TGCGCCAGCAGCTTGGTGTCCAGAGGGACTGAAGCTTTCTTT.

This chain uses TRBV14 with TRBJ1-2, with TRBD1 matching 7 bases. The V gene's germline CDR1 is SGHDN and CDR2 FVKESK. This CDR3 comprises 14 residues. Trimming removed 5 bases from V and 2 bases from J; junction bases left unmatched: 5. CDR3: CASSGTVPNYGYTF. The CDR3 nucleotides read TGTGCCAGCAGCGGGACAGTTCCCAACTATGGCTACACCTTC.

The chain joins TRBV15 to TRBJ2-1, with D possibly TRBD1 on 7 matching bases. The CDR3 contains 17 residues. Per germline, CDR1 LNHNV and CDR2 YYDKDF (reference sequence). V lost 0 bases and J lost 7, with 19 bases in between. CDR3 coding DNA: TGTGCCACCAGCAGAGATTTGGGACAGCGGAGGGGAAATGAGCAGTTCTTC. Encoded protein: CATSRDLGQRRGNEQFF.

The CDR3 DNA sequence: TGTGCCAGCAGGTCCAGGGCGTCGAATGAGCAGTTCTTC. This sequence encodes CASRSRASNEQFF. The gene calls are TRBV2 and TRBJ2-1; tentatively, D is TRBD1 (5 bases). Germline V CDR1 and CDR2: SNHLY, FYNNEI. The CDR3 has 13 residues. V was clipped by 6 bases and J by 7 bases, with 13 bases between them.

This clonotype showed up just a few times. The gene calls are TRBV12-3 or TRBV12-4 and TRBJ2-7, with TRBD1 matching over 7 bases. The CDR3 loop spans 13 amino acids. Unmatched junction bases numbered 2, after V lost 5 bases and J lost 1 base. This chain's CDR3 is CASSDRVSYEQYF. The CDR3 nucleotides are TGTGCCAGCAGTGACAGGGTTTCCTACGAGCAGTACTTC.

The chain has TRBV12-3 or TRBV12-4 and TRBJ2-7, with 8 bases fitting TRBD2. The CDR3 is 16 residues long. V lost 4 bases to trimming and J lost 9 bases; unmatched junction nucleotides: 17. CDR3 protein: CASSSSLAGSMGGQYF. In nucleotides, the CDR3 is TGTGCCAGCAGTTCCTCCTTAGCGGGATCGATGGGCGGGCAGTACTTC.

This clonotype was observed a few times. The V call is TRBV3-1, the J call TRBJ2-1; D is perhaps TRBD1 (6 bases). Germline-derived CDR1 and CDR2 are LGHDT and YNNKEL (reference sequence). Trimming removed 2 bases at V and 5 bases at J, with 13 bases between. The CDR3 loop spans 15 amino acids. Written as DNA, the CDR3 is TGTGCCAGCAGCCAAAGGGGGACCACCGACAATGAGCAGTTCTTC. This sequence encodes CASSQRGTTDNEQFF.

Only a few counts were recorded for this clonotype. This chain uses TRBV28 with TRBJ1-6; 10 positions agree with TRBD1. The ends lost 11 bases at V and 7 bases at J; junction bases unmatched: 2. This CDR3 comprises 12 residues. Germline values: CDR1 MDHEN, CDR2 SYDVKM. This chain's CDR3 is CALGQGNSPLHF. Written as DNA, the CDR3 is TGTGCCCTGGGACAGGGGAATTCACCCCTCCACTTT.